The rows below give T cell receptor beta chains drawn from one sample of a study of cytomegalovirus exposure and HLA in healthy donors. Libraries were prepared by immunoSEQ multiplex PCR; TCRdb keeps only in-frame clonotypes and omits some of them. The data contain some 180,000 clones, approximately 12% of them singletons. Material: PBMCs. The receptors shown here come from a man aged 50 or older in good health and CMV-seropositive. Each CDR3 is given with its conserved first and last residue. The order of the fields is V gene, D gene, clone size, J gene, CDR3 protein, CDR3 DNA. A D gene is named only where the DNA matches it firmly. Some rows mark clone size as missing; the rest say once, few, many or name a class of expanded clone.

TRBV2	-	few	TRBJ1-2	CASSEIRGGYTF	TGTGCCAGCAGTGAAATTAGAGGTGGCTACACCTTC
TRBV6-6	-	-	TRBJ1-5	CASSMGRGNNQPQHF	TGTGCCAGCAGTATGGGCCGAGGGAACAATCAGCCCCAGCATTTT
TRBV4-3	-	-	TRBJ1-4	CASSQDRREKLFF	TGCGCCAGCAGCCAAGATCGGAGGGAAAAACTGTTTTTT
TRBV18	-	-	TRBJ2-3	CASSPQDHTDTQYF	TGTGCCAGCTCACCCCAGGATCACACAGATACGCAGTATTTT
TRBV9	TRBD1	-	TRBJ2-7	CASSPRDRGLSYEQYF	TGTGCCAGCAGCCCCAGGGACAGGGGCCTATCCTACGAGCAGTACTTC
TRBV19	TRBD1	few	TRBJ2-2	CASSGQGGSNTGELFF	TGTGCCAGTAGCGGACAGGGGGGATCGAACACCGGGGAGCTGTTTTTT
TRBV27	TRBD1	few	TRBJ1-1	CASSFSRTGSGTEAFF	TGTGCCAGCAGTTTCTCTAGGACAGGGTCGGGCACTGAAGCTTTCTTT
TRBV5-1	TRBD1	-	TRBJ2-3	CASSYTGGDTQYF	TGCGCCAGCAGCTATACAGGGGGAGATACGCAGTATTTT
TRBV9	TRBD2	few	TRBJ2-3	CASSVGPSGGTDTQYF	TGTGCCAGCAGCGTTGGGCCTAGCGGGGGCACAGATACGCAGTATTTT
TRBV7-3	TRBD1	-	TRBJ2-7	CASSFTGEGAYEQYF	TGTGCCAGCAGCTTCACAGGGGAAGGGGCCTACGAGCAGTACTTC
TRBV5-1	TRBD2	few	TRBJ2-3	CASSSGLQSTDTQYF	TGCGCCAGCAGCTCGGGACTACAGAGCACAGATACGCAGTATTTT
TRBV9	-	-	TRBJ1-5	CASSPHQGSNQPQHF	TGTGCCAGCAGCCCTCATCAGGGGAGCAATCAGCCCCAGCATTTT
TRBV19	-	-	TRBJ2-4	CASSKASRGDIQYF	TGTGCCAGTAGTAAGGCCTCCAGGGGCGACATTCAGTACTTC
TRBV6-1	-	few	TRBJ2-6	CASSEVGTGLSGANVLTF	TGTGCCAGCAGTGAAGTGGGTACAGGGCTATCTGGGGCCAACGTCCTGACTTTC
TRBV6-5	-	-	TRBJ1-6	CASSYSTGSPLHF	TGTGCCAGCAGTTACTCGACGGGTTCACCCCTCCACTTT
TRBV19	-	few	TRBJ1-1	CASSMQPRGTEAFF	TGTGCCAGTAGTATGCAGCCCCGGGGGACTGAAGCTTTCTTT
TRBV4-3	-	few	TRBJ1-1	CASSRSGMNTEAFF	TGCGCCAGCAGCCGATCGGGGATGAACACTGAAGCTTTCTTT
TRBV9	-	few	TRBJ1-6	CASSVEVGSSPLHF	TGTGCCAGCAGCGTAGAAGTCGGTAGTTCACCCCTCCACTTT
TRBV4-3	TRBD1	-	TRBJ1-1	CASSQWTGQVEAFF	TGCGCCAGCAGCCAATGGACAGGACAAGTTGAAGCTTTCTTT
TRBV6-1	-	few	TRBJ2-1	CASRISGAPYNEQFF	TGTGCCAGCAGGATTAGCGGAGCCCCGTACAATGAGCAGTTCTTC
TRBV6-5	-	few	TRBJ1-2	CASSPDFRARYGYTF	TGTGCCAGCAGTCCAGACTTCAGGGCGCGCTATGGCTACACCTTC
TRBV19	-	few	TRBJ2-2	CASSIAGNTGELFF	TGTGCCAGTAGTATAGCGGGGAACACCGGGGAGCTGTTTTTT
TRBV6-5	TRBD1	-	TRBJ1-4	CASSLSGQPEKLFF	TGTGCCAGCAGTCTATCGGGACAGCCTGAAAAACTGTTTTTT
TRBV7-2	-	few	TRBJ2-6	CASSLDGGFSGANVLTF	TGTGCCAGCAGCTTAGATGGGGGCTTTTCTGGGGCCAACGTCCTGACTTTC
TRBV19	TRBD1	few	TRBJ2-3	CASKRTGWAFTDTQYF	TGTGCCAGTAAACGGACAGGATGGGCCTTCACAGATACGCAGTATTTT
TRBV30	-	-	TRBJ1-6	CAWSADRGNSPLHF	TGTGCCTGGAGTGCGGACAGAGGGAATTCACCCCTCCACTTT
TRBV9	TRBD2	few	TRBJ2-1	CASSRTSGNEQFF	TGTGCCAGCAGCCGGACTAGCGGGAATGAGCAGTTCTTC
TRBV18	-	-	TRBJ2-5	CASSLQETQYF	TGTGCCAGCTCCCTCCAAGAGACCCAGTACTTC
TRBV27	TRBD2	-	TRBJ2-2	CASSLPTSGGVTGELFF	TGTGCCAGCAGTTTGCCCACTAGCGGGGGGGTGACCGGGGAGCTGTTTTTT
TRBV6-5	TRBD1	-	TRBJ2-1	CASRGDRGRQQFF	TGTGCCAGCAGGGGGGACAGGGGGCGGCAGCAGTTCTTC
TRBV5-6	TRBD1	-	TRBJ2-1	CASSLALRQGNEQFF	TGTGCCAGCAGCTTGGCGTTGCGACAGGGCAATGAGCAGTTCTTC
TRBV6-5	-	few	TRBJ2-1	CASSYNPYYNEQFF	TGTGCCAGCAGTTATAATCCCTACTACAATGAGCAGTTCTTC
TRBV6-1	-	-	TRBJ1-1	CATEQGVNTEAFF	TGTGCCACCGAACAGGGCGTGAACACTGAAGCTTTCTTT
TRBV6-1	TRBD2	few	TRBJ2-1	CASGRLASGGDEQFF	TGTGCCAGCGGGCGGCTTGCTAGCGGAGGCGATGAGCAGTTCTTC
TRBV9	-	-	TRBJ2-7	CASSVGPPVYEQYF	TGTGCCAGCAGCGTAGGCCCTCCGGTCTACGAGCAGTACTTC
TRBV19	-	few	TRBJ1-3	CASRPPTSGNTIYF	TGTGCCAGTAGACCGCCGACTTCTGGAAACACCATATATTTT
TRBV5-4	-	-	TRBJ1-4	CASSSGVANEKLFF	TGTGCCAGCAGCTCGGGGGTGGCTAATGAAAAACTGTTTTTT
TRBV7-2	-	-	TRBJ2-1	CASSLARYEQFF	TGTGCCAGCAGCTTAGCGCGGTATGAGCAGTTCTTC
TRBV15	-	few	TRBJ1-6	CATSRDRGNNSPLHF	TGTGCCACCAGCAGAGATCGAGGGAATAATTCACCCCTCCACTTT
TRBV7-2	-	few	TRBJ2-7	CASSHGGAEQYF	TGTGCCAGCAGCCACGGGGGAGCCGAGCAGTACTTC
TRBV4-3	TRBD1	few	TRBJ1-3	CASSSGTAGNTIYF	TGCGCCAGCAGCTCCGGGACAGCTGGAAACACCATATATTTT
TRBV4-3	-	few	TRBJ2-2	CASSQEARGGYTGELFF	TGCGCCAGCAGCCAAGAGGCCCGCGGGGGCTACACCGGGGAGCTGTTTTTT
TRBV6-5	-	few	TRBJ2-3	CASSSPTGRGTDTQYF	TGTGCCAGCAGTTCACCCACAGGGAGAGGCACAGATACGCAGTATTTT